Each of the 27 T cell receptor beta chains below was sequenced from the same sample in a study of low-dose radiotherapy and immunotherapy resistance in tumors. As for time point: after trial treatment. Treatment noted: LDRT plus nivolumab, ipilimumab, low-dose cyclophosphamide and aspirin (RACIN trial). Primers targeting TRAV and TRBV primed first-strand cDNA, covering alpha and beta chains. TCR amplification ran 20 PCR cycles using constant-region and V-primer adapter primers. TCRdb re-derived calls from the reads in MiXCR, one entry per CDR3 protein. The data hold 95,000 to 100,000 distinct CDR3 sequences, with roughly 20% observed a single time. Here the sequenced sample was PBMCs, taken after low-dose radiotherapy plus immunotherapy. The receptors originated from a male donor with prostate cancer.

This clonotype was counted many times. V gene TRBV5-1 combines with J gene TRBJ2-1; TRBD2 matches 10 bases. Trimming cost V 4 bases and J 5 bases; bases outside gene matches: 9. CDR3 length equals 16 residues. Germline CDR1 SGHRS, CDR2 YFSETQ. The CDR3 DNA sequence: TGCGCCAGCAGCCCCCCACTAGCGGGAAACCACAATGAGCAGTTCTTC. It yields the protein CASSPPLAGNHNEQFF.

This clonotype was observed many times. The rearrangement joins TRBV7-2 to TRBJ1-1, with 8 bases that match TRBD1. The trim removed 7 bases at V and 4 bases at J, leaving 5 bases unmatched. CDR1 SGHTA and CDR2 FQGNSA come from the germline V gene. This CDR3 spans 13 amino acids. The DNA of the CDR3 is TGTGCCAGCACAACAGGGGGAGGCACTGAAGCTTTCTTT. Protein product: CASTTGGGTEAFF.

This clonotype was seen repeatedly, ten times or more. The rearrangement uses TRBV2 and TRBJ1-5; the D gene is possibly TRBD1 (5 bases). V was trimmed by 5 bases and J by 4 bases, leaving 9 bases between them. CDR1 SNHLY and CDR2 FYNNEI come from the germline V gene. CDR3 size: 13 residues. The DNA for the CDR3 is TGTGCCAGCAGTAAAACAGGAAATCAGCCCCAGCATTTT. It specifies CASSKTGNQPQHF.

This clonotype was counted many times. The chain employs TRBV12-3 or TRBV12-4 and TRBJ2-2, with 13 bases that match TRBD2. The CDR3 length is 16 residues. The V segment lost 5 bases and the J segment 4 bases; nucleotides outside the gene matches: 4. The CDR3 sequence is CASSPWTSGSTGELFF. CDR3 bases: TGTGCCAGCAGTCCGTGGACTAGCGGGAGCACCGGGGAGCTGTTTTTT.

This clonotype appeared many times. The gene calls are TRBV18 and TRBJ1-6; D call uncertain. The CDR3 is 14 amino acids. CDR1 is KGHSH and CDR2 is LQKENI in the germline V gene. The ends were cut back, 6 bases at V and 8 bases at J, with 14 bases in the middle. The DNA of the CDR3 is TGTGCCAGCTCTCCGGCAGGTATGGATTCACCCCTCCACTTT. As protein: CASSPAGMDSPLHF.

This clonotype was observed at least ten times. V usage is TRBV18 and J usage is TRBJ2-5, with 11 bases aligning to TRBD2. Losses at the gene ends were 1 base for V and 2 bases for J; bases not matched to a gene: 6. CDR3 size: 17 residues. CDR1 is KGHSH, CDR2 LQKENI, per germline. The CDR3 spells CASSPLAGGPVQETQYF. CDR3 nucleotides: TGTGCCAGCTCACCACTAGCGGGGGGGCCGGTTCAAGAGACCCAGTACTTC.

The sample holds many counts of this clonotype. The chain carries TRBV5-1 and TRBJ2-2; 12 positions match TRBD2. Germline CDR1 and CDR2: SGHRS and YFSETQ. There are 16 residues in the CDR3. The J segment lost 4 bases and the V segment lost 4 bases, leaving 5 bases of the junction unmatched. The CDR3 DNA is TGCGCCAGCAGCGCGACTAGCGGGGGCCGCACCGGGGAGCTGTTTTTT. It translates to CASSATSGGRTGELFF.

This chain connects TRBV28 to TRBJ1-3; D possibly corresponds to TRBD1 (6 bases). Germline CDR1 is MDHEN and CDR2 is SYDVKM. CDR3 length equals 14 residues. Trimming left V 7 bases short and J 2 bases short, with 12 bases between. The CDR3 DNA reads as TGTGCCAGCACCTTTAGGACAGCTGGAAACACCATATATTTT. Translated: CASTFRTAGNTIYF.

This clonotype was recorded many times. The chain combines TRBV10-3 with TRBJ1-2, with D unresolved. V was pared by 3 bases and J by 7 bases, with 9 bases between. CDR1 and CDR2 from the germline V gene are ENHRY and SYGVKD. The CDR3 totals 12 residues. The CDR3 reads CAISEAISGYTF. CDR3 nucleotide sequence: TGTGCCATCAGTGAAGCTATCTCTGGCTACACCTTC.

This clonotype has just a few counts. J is TRBJ2-1 and V is TRBV2; 9 bases are shared with TRBD1. The CDR3 runs to 14 residues. Trimming took 6 bases from V and 4 from J; bases not matched to a gene: 4. CDR1 is SNHLY, CDR2 FYNNEI, per germline. The CDR3 region has the DNA TGTGCCAGCAGCGTAGGACAGGGGTACAATGAGCAGTTCTTC. It yields the protein CASSVGQGYNEQFF.

The sample holds a few counts of this clonotype. The rearrangement uses TRBV5-4 and TRBJ1-5, with D possibly being TRBD1 (5 bases). The CDR3 spans 15 residues. V lost 4 bases and J lost 5, with 16 bases in between. Germline V gene data show CDR1 as SGHNT and CDR2 as YYREEE (reference sequence). The chain's CDR3 is CASSTGGASDQPQHF. DNA for the CDR3: TGTGCCAGCAGCACGGGCGGGGCGTCGGATCAGCCCCAGCATTTT.

This clonotype has a count of ten or more. CDR3 nucleotide sequence: TGCAGTGCTAGGCACGGGACCTCCTACGAGCAGTACTTC. This encodes CSARHGTSYEQYF. V gene TRBV20-1 combines with J gene TRBJ2-7; D is perhaps TRBD1 or TRBD2 (5 bases each). In germline, CDR1 is DFQATT, CDR2 SNEGSKA (reference sequence). The CDR3 contains 13 residues. Trimming took 3 bases from V and 0 from J, leaving 9 bases between them.

V gene TRBV9 combines with J gene TRBJ2-1; 8 bases match TRBD1. This CDR3 has 16 amino acids. Germline CDR1 and CDR2: SGDLS and YYNGEE. J was trimmed by 0 bases and V by 3 bases; bases with no gene match: 5. In nucleotides, the CDR3 is TGTGCCAGCAGCGCGAGGACAGGGAGCTCCTACAATGAGCAGTTCTTC. Protein sequence: CASSARTGSSYNEQFF.

The table lists this clonotype with many counts. This sequence joins TRBV4-1 and TRBJ2-1, with 9 bases identical to TRBD2. The V gene end was trimmed by 0 bases and the J gene end by 9 bases; junction bases not matched to a gene: 6. The CDR3 sequence is 15 residues long. The germline CDR1 and CDR2 sequences are MGHRA and YSYEKL. CDR3 in amino acids: CASSQEGTSRGEQFF. The CDR3 DNA follows: TGCGCCAGCAGCCAAGAGGGGACTAGCAGGGGTGAGCAGTTCTTC.

This clonotype was counted many times. The rearrangement joins TRBV6-2 or TRBV6-3 to TRBJ2-5; D may be TRBD2 (5 bases). Trimming cost V 8 bases and J 3 bases, with 10 bases left between them. This CDR3 has 12 amino acids. The germline V gene encodes CDR1 MNHEY and CDR2 SVGEGT. The DNA of the CDR3 is TGTGCCAGCTCCGGGAACGAAGAGACCCAGTACTTC. Amino acids: CASSGNEETQYF.

This clonotype occurred many times. The V gene is TRBV6-1, the J gene TRBJ1-5, with 8 bases lining up with TRBD1. This CDR3 has 18 residues. In germline, CDR1 is MNHNS, CDR2 SASEGT. With 2 bases clipped from V and 0 bases from J, the junction kept 9 bases outside the gene matches. The CDR3 sequence: CASSETQGASYSNQPQHF. CDR3 nucleotide sequence: TGTGCCAGCAGTGAAACCCAGGGGGCGAGCTATAGCAATCAGCCCCAGCATTTT.

This clonotype occurred many times. V gene TRBV7-2 combines with J gene TRBJ1-5; TRBD1 aligns across 9 bases. V shed 4 bases, J shed 6 bases, and the junction held 4 bases outside the gene matches. CDR1 SGHTA and CDR2 FQGNSA come from the germline V gene. The CDR3 is 14 residues long. CDR3 nucleotides: TGTGCCAGCAGCTCGGGACAGGGAAGTCAGCCCCAGCATTTT. Translating gives CASSSGQGSQPQHF.

With respect to this clonotype: A far larger clone is only one base removed, so a read error is likely. The rearrangement joins TRBV5-1 to TRBJ2-7; 9 nucleotides agree with TRBD2. This CDR3 is built from 13 residues. After removal of 0 bases from V and 10 bases from J, the junction contained 5 bases not matched to a gene. Germline V lookup: CDR1 SGHRS, CDR2 YFSETQ. In DNA form, the CDR3 reads TGCGCCAGCAGCTTGGTAGCGGGGGAGGCCCAGTACTTC. Protein sequence: CASSLVAGEAQYF.

This clonotype was counted ten times or more. The chain joins TRBV6-2 or TRBV6-3 to TRBJ2-5; maybe TRBD2 (7 bases). This CDR3 spans 13 amino acids. CDR1 is MNHEY and CDR2 is SVGEGT in the germline V gene. V was pared by 4 bases and J by 6 bases, with 12 bases between. CDR3 sequence: CASSSGGLKTQYF. The CDR3 DNA reads as TGTGCCAGCAGTTCGGGGGGCCTGAAGACCCAGTACTTC.

This clonotype was recorded at least ten times. The rearrangement uses TRBV30 and TRBJ1-2; no clear D gene. Trimming pared 4 bases from V and 5 bases from J, leaving 11 bases between. The CDR3 runs to 12 residues. Germline CDR1 GTSNPN, CDR2 SVGIG (reference sequence). CDR3 in DNA: TGTGCCTGGATGTTCGAGACATATGGCTACACCTTC. Its translation: CAWMFETYGYTF.

Within the sample, this clonotype is medium-sized. The chain is built from TRBV14 and TRBJ2-1, with 8 bases identical to TRBD1. V was clipped by 3 bases and J by 6 bases; unmatched bases: 7. CDR1 SGHDN and CDR2 FVKESK come from the germline V gene. The CDR3 contains 15 residues. As DNA, the CDR3 is TGTGCCAGCAGCCAGGACAGGGCTGCTAGCAATGAGCAGTTCTTC. Residues: CASSQDRAASNEQFF.

This sequence joins TRBV5-4 and TRBJ2-5, with TRBD1 as a possible D gene (6 bases). Germline-derived CDR1 and CDR2 are SGHNT and YYREEE (reference sequence). V was clipped by 1 base and J by 5 bases, with 18 bases between them. The CDR3 has 16 amino acids. The CDR3 DNA follows: TGTGCCAGCAGCTTGAGGGGGTTTCTCGGGGTGGAGACCCAGTACTTC. This translates into CASSLRGFLGVETQYF. Variable domain in full (rest from reference TRBV5-4 and TRBJ2-5): ETGVTQSPTHLIKTRGQQVTLRCSSQSGHNTVSWYQQALGQGPQFIFQYYREEENGRGNFPPRFSGLQFPNYSSELNVNALELDDSALYLCASSLRGFLGVETQYFGPGTRLLVL.

This clonotype was counted many times. The chain combines TRBV5-1 with TRBJ2-3, with 9 bases aligning to TRBD1. The CDR3 has 15 residues. CDR1 and CDR2 from the germline V gene are SGHRS and YFSETQ. The ends lost 3 bases at V and 6 bases at J; junction bases unmatched: 8. CDR3 residues: CASSSGQGIWDTQYF. CDR3 DNA sequence: TGCGCCAGCAGCTCGGGACAGGGTATATGGGATACGCAGTATTTT.

Many counts were recorded for this clonotype. One end of the junction is discordant with germline, which a read error may explain. The chain joins TRBV5-1 to TRBJ1-6, with unresolved D. The CDR3 loop spans 17 amino acids. The germline V gene encodes CDR1 SGHRS and CDR2 YFSETQ. The CDR3 loop reads CASSLDTSSSYNSPLHF. CDR3 coding DNA: TGTGCCAGCAGCTTAGACACCTCGAGCTCCTATAATTCACCCCTCCACTTT.

Ten or more counts support this clonotype. The rearrangement uses TRBV10-3 and TRBJ1-1, with no clear D. Germline V gene lookup returns CDR1 ENHRY and CDR2 SYGVKD. There are 11 residues in the CDR3. V lost 4 bases and J 5 bases, leaving 5 bases between the germline ends. In nucleotides, the CDR3 is TGTGCCATCAGTGTTGGGACTGAAGCTTTCTTT. Amino acid sequence: CAISVGTEAFF.

V usage is TRBV11-2 and J usage is TRBJ2-1, with TRBD1 matching 7 bases. Unmatched junction bases numbered 10, after V lost 6 bases and J lost 5 bases. Germline V gene lookup returns CDR1 SGHAT and CDR2 FQNNGV. CDR3 size: 15 residues. The CDR3: CASSSLGQTDNEQFF. The CDR3 DNA follows: TGTGCCAGCAGTTCCTTGGGACAGACAGACAATGAGCAGTTCTTC.

This clonotype was picked up many times. The V call is TRBV12-3 or TRBV12-4, the J call TRBJ2-1, with 9 nucleotides matching TRBD1. V gave up 7 bases and J gave up 7 bases; unmatched junction bases: 14. The CDR3 has 16 amino acids. CDR3 sequence (DNA): TGTGCCAGCAACGCCGGCCCCCACAGGGGGCAGAATGAGCAGTTCTTC. Protein: CASNAGPHRGQNEQFF.